The clone carrying this TCR delta chain is categorized as large. The sample has other DNA sequences that encode this CDR3 too. With CATT, TCRdb re-called clones from the RT-PCR reads. The data hold 2,000 to 3,000 delta-chain clones, with 20% to 25% observed a single time. Between the trimmed V and J ends, which lost 0 bases and 0 bases, there was a span of 21 bases. This CDR3 contains 18 residues. In germline, CDR1 is NSMFDY, CDR2 ISSIKDK. These data come from a study of gamma-delta T cells after stem cell transplantation. This receptor was obtained from a human donor. It is not recorded whose cells these are; they may come from a transplant donor. J is TRDJ1 and V is TRAV29/DV5; D remains ambiguous. Material for sequencing was gamma-delta T cells. Written as DNA, the CDR3 is TGTGCAGCAAGCGCGCTCCCCATCGCGGTAACGTACACCGATAAACTCATCTTT. Its translation is CAASALPIAVTYTDKLIF.